These 14 T cell receptor beta chains were sequenced from one sample in a study of T-cell reconstitution after alpha-beta-depleted transplantation in children. A TCRbeta library incorporating unique molecular identifiers was prepared. One entry per CDR3 protein results from TCRdb running MiXCR on the PCR reads. This sample carries hundreds of thousands of distinct CDR3 sequences, around 13% of them seen once, and the ten largest clones take about 2%. The sequenced sample was PBMCs, mostly from graft donor cells, obtained 360 days after TCRalphabeta/CD19-depleted stem cell transplant. The receptors stem from a male patient aged 10-17 years who had a stem cell transplant for acute myeloid leukemia, so the T cells may come from the graft donor.

This clonotype was found many times. V and J are TRBV2 and TRBJ2-7, with D unclear. Per the germline V gene, CDR1 is SNHLY and CDR2 is FYNNEI. Trimming left V 5 bases short and J 4 bases short, with 9 bases between. The CDR3 loop spans 12 amino acids. CDR3 sequence: CASSRRYYEQYF. In nucleotides, the CDR3 is TGTGCCAGCAGTCGGCGTTATTACGAGCAGTACTTC.

This clonotype has at least ten counts. V is TRBV28 and J is TRBJ1-1; 7 bases fit TRBD1. The CDR3 is 15 residues long. Germline V gene data show CDR1 as MDHEN and CDR2 as SYDVKM. With 2 bases clipped from V and 1 base from J, the junction kept 4 bases outside the gene matches. The CDR3 DNA reads TGTGCCAGCAGTTTAGAAGGGGGCGAGAACACTGAAGCTTTCTTT. It specifies CASSLEGGENTEAFF.

This clonotype came up a few times. The V call is TRBV9, the J call TRBJ2-1, with 7 positions matching TRBD1. The CDR3 covers 16 residues. Trimming cost V 0 bases and J 9 bases; bases outside gene matches: 12. Germline CDR1 reads SGDLS; CDR2 reads YYNGEE. Here the CDR3 reads CASSVGPPQGDIEQFF. The CDR3 nucleotides are TGTGCCAGCAGCGTAGGCCCGCCTCAGGGGGATATTGAGCAGTTCTTC.

V is TRBV6-1 and J is TRBJ2-7; TRBD2 aligns across 8 bases. Per germline, CDR1 MNHNS and CDR2 SASEGT. V gave up 5 bases and J gave up 2 bases; unmatched junction bases: 8. This CDR3 comprises 15 residues. CDR3 amino acids: CASSPQREIAYEQYF. The CDR3 bases are TGTGCCAGCAGTCCTCAGCGGGAGATAGCCTACGAGCAGTACTTC.

This clonotype was seen a handful of times. The chain carries TRBV7-3 and TRBJ2-1; possibly TRBD2 for D (6 bases). Germline lookup yields CDR1 SGHTA and CDR2 FQGTGA. The CDR3 loop spans 18 amino acids. Trimming cost V 5 bases and J 0 bases, with 20 bases left between them. CDR3 sequence reads: CASSPRMRDPSSYNEQFF. The CDR3 DNA reads as TGTGCCAGCAGCCCGAGGATGCGGGATCCTAGCTCCTACAATGAGCAGTTCTTC. The entire variable domain, with the rest obtained from reference TRBV7-3 and TRBJ2-1, is as follows: GAGVSQTPSNKVTEKGKYVELRCDPISGHTALYWYRQSLGQGPEFLIYFQGTGAADDSGLPNDRFFAVRPEGSVSTLKIQRTERGDSAVYLCASSPRMRDPSSYNEQFFGPGTRLTVL.

The V and J genes are TRBV4-1 and TRBJ2-7, with 9 bases that match TRBD2. CDR1 is MGHRA and CDR2 is YSYEKL in the germline V gene. With V trimmed by 0 bases and J by 0 bases, 6 bases remained unmatched. The CDR3 loop spans 17 amino acids. The DNA of the CDR3 is TGCGCCAGCAGCCAAGAAGGAAGCGGGAGGTTCTCCTACGAGCAGTACTTC. Encoded protein: CASSQEGSGRFSYEQYF.

This chain joins TRBV5-1 and TRBJ2-7, with 8 positions matching TRBD1. V gave up 0 bases and J gave up 1 base; unmatched junction bases: 6. The CDR3 contains 16 residues. Per germline, CDR1 SGHRS and CDR2 YFSETQ. The CDR3: CASSLAGTGISYEQYF. As DNA, the CDR3 is TGCGCCAGCAGCTTGGCCGGGACAGGCATATCCTACGAGCAGTACTTC.

This clonotype showed up just a few times. V gene TRBV28 combines with J gene TRBJ2-5; 8 bases map to TRBD2. Germline V gene lookup returns CDR1 MDHEN and CDR2 SYDVKM. V was clipped by 3 bases and J by 7 bases; unmatched bases: 7. This CDR3 comprises 14 residues. For the CDR3, the DNA is TGTGCCAGCAGTTTGGGACTAGGGTTGGGGACCCAGTACTTC. Its protein is CASSLGLGLGTQYF. The complete variable domain, with remaining parts taken from reference TRBV28 and TRBJ2-5, reads DVKVTQSSRYLVKRTGEKVFLECVQDMDHENMFWYRQDPGLGLRLIYFSYDVKMKEKGDIPEGYSVSREKKERFSLILESASTNQTSMYLCASSLGLGLGTQYFGPGTRLLVL.

Many counts were recorded for this clonotype. This chain links TRBV5-1 with TRBJ2-7; the D gene is possibly TRBD1 (6 bases). Deletions cut 0 bases from V and 4 bases from J, with 11 bases between. Per the germline V gene, CDR1 is SGHRS and CDR2 is YFSETQ. This CDR3 has 14 amino acids. CDR3 sequence: CASSLDGRGYEQYF. In DNA, the CDR3 is TGCGCCAGCAGCTTGGATGGCAGGGGTTACGAGCAGTACTTC.

The chain recombines TRBV27 with TRBJ2-5; possibly TRBD2 for D (5 bases). CDR1 is MNHEY and CDR2 is SMNVEV in the germline V gene (reference sequence). This CDR3 region has 14 residues. Trimming shortened V by 4 bases and J by 9 bases, and 18 bases separated the two germline ends. The CDR3 nucleotides are TGTGCCAGCAGTTCCTTAGCGTCCCCGGAGGCCCAGTACTTC. Protein: CASSSLASPEAQYF.

There are a few counts of this clonotype. The genes are TRBV18 and TRBJ2-7; D may be TRBD1 (6 bases). Germline V gives CDR1 KGHSH, CDR2 LQKENI. The CDR3 contains 16 residues. V lost 2 bases to trimming and J lost 2 bases, with 16 bases between them. CDR3 nucleotides: TGTGCCAGCTCACCAGAGCAAGTTCGGACAGCCTACGAGCAGTACTTC. Its protein product is CASSPEQVRTAYEQYF. Supplemented by reference TRBV18 and TRBJ2-7, the full variable domain reads NAGVMQNPRHLVRRRGQEARLRCSPMKGHSHVYWYRQLPEEGLKFMVYLQKENIIDESGMPKERFSAEFPKEGPSILRIQQVVRGDSAAYFCASSPEQVRTAYEQYFGPGTRLTVT.

The rearrangement links TRBV20-1 to TRBJ1-1, with D possibly being TRBD1 (5 bases). Trimming stripped 0 bases from V and 8 bases from J, with 19 bases between. Germline values: CDR1 DFQATT, CDR2 SNEGSKA (reference sequence). This CDR3 comprises 15 residues. The CDR3 DNA reads as TGCAGTGCTAGAGATCTGCTTGGCAGGGCGTTCGAAGCTTTCTTT. Protein product: CSARDLLGRAFEAFF.

This clonotype was seen only a few times. V gene TRBV20-1 combines with J gene TRBJ2-2; tentatively, D is TRBD2 (6 bases). CDR3 size: 15 residues. Germline CDR1 is DFQATT and CDR2 is SNEGSKA (reference sequence). V lost 1 base to trimming and J lost 4 bases, with 13 bases between them. CDR3 nucleotides: TGCAGTGCTAGAGGGGGGGAGACGGTCACCGGGGAGCTGTTTTTT. It is translated as CSARGGETVTGELFF.

This clonotype was observed a few times. The V gene is TRBV7-2, the J gene TRBJ2-7, with D possibly being TRBD2 (6 bases). Germline CDR1 reads SGHTA; CDR2 reads FQGNSA. V lost 6 bases and J lost 3, with 18 bases in between. CDR3 length: 15 amino acids. The DNA for the CDR3 is TGTGCCAGCAGTCCGGAGGGCCCAGCGGGCTACGAGCAGTACTTC. This encodes CASSPEGPAGYEQYF.